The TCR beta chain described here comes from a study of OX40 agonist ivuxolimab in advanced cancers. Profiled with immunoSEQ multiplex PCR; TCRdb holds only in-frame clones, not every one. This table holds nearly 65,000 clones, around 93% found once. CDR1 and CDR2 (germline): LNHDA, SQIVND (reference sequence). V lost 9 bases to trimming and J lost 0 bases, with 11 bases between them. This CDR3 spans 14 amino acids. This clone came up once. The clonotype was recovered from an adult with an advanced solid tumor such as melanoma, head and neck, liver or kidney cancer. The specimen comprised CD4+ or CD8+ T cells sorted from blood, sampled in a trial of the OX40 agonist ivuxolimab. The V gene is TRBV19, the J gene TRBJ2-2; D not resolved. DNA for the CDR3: TGTGCCAGCCGTCTTGGCGCGAACACCGGGGAGCTGTTTTTT. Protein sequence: CASRLGANTGELFF.